This entry describes one T cell receptor beta chain. The antigen remains unidentified. Within the sample, other DNA sequences also encode this same CDR3. This table comes from immunoSEQ multiplex PCR, and its TCRdb copy is limited to in-frame clones, with some not included. The sample gives approximately 1,500,000 clones, more than 95% of which show up once; roughly 1.2% is in the top ten. Germline V gives CDR1 KGHSH, CDR2 LQKENI. The CDR3 is made up of 15 amino acids. The V end lost 0 bases, the J end lost 3 bases, and 9 bases lay between the germline ends. There were only Caucasian adults among the donors, and all lived in Nashville, Tennessee. This entry comes from a study of shared clonotypes between healthy human individuals. Broader study findings: Non-shared clonotypes had lower generation probabilities than clonotypes shared by all four sorted-subset donors. Clonotype sharing levels among donors were expected to vary with sequencing depth. The diversity represented, both genetic and in exposure history, was limited by few donors.

V and J are TRBV18 and TRBJ1-3, with D unresolved. The TCR sequence derives from a man aged 30-40 years in good health. Sample: naive CD4+ T cells sorted from blood. Specified subset: CD45RA+ positively selected. CDR3 coding DNA: TGTGCCAGCTCACCACCGGGTACAGTTGGAAACACCATATATTTT. Its translation is CASSPPGTVGNTIYF. Combining the CDR3 with reference TRBV18 and TRBJ1-3 gives the whole variable domain NAGVMQNPRHLVRRRGQEARLRCSPMKGHSHVYWYRQLPEEGLKFMVYLQKENIIDESGMPKERFSAEFPKEGPSILRIQQVVRGDSAAYFCASSPPGTVGNTIYFGEGSWLTVV.